This is a list of T cell receptor beta chains from one sample in a study of response to subunit inactivated influenza vaccine. MiXCR was run by TCRdb on the RT-PCR reads, yielding one entry per CDR3 protein. Of hundreds of thousands of distinct CDR3 sequences listed, roughly 15% are singletons. This sample comprised PBMCs from blood, obtained around 14 days before vaccination. These receptors came from a man aged 50 to 59 who received an inactivated influenza vaccine. The CDR3 runs from the conserved cysteine through the conserved F or W. A D gene is named only where the DNA matches it firmly. The size entry is marked missing in some rows and otherwise reads once, few, many or a size class.

.,many,TRBV4-1,TRBJ2-2,CATRRGFLAGELFF,TGCGCCACCAGACGGGGTTTTCTCGCCGGGGAGCTGTTTTTT
.,few,TRBV4-3,TRBJ2-3,CASSQDRWGTDTQYF,TGCGCCAGCAGCCAAGATCGGTGGGGGACAGATACGCAGTATTTT
TRBD2,few,TRBV28,TRBJ2-1,CASSLERGGFDEQFF,TGTGCCAGCAGTTTAGAGCGGGGGGGCTTCGATGAGCAGTTCTTC
.,.,TRBV9,TRBJ2-1,CASSVGTLPRNEQFF,TGTGCCAGCAGCGTAGGAACCCTTCCGCGGAATGAGCAGTTCTTC
.,few,TRBV5-1,TRBJ1-1,CASSPDGQQTEAFF,TGCGCCAGCAGCCCCGATGGACAGCAAACTGAAGCTTTCTTT
.,.,TRBV3-1,TRBJ2-2,CASSQVIGASGELFF,TGTGCCAGCAGCCAAGTGATCGGGGCTAGCGGGGAGCTGTTTTTT
.,.,TRBV6-1,TRBJ2-3,CASRLPWSGLGTDTQYF,TGTGCCAGCCGCCTTCCCTGGTCGGGTCTAGGCACAGATACGCAGTATTTT
.,many,TRBV5-1,TRBJ2-2,CASSLAGARTGELFF,TGCGCCAGCAGCTTAGCCGGGGCCCGCACCGGGGAGCTGTTTTTT
.,many,TRBV7-3,TRBJ2-1,CASSRDSSYNEQFF,TGTGCCAGCAGCCGTGACAGTTCCTACAATGAGCAGTTCTTC
.,.,TRBV9,TRBJ2-2,CASSGGGTGELFF,TGTGCCAGCAGTGGGGGCGGCACCGGGGAGCTGTTTTTT
.,few,TRBV4-3,TRBJ2-1,CASSQGPAASVSYNEQFF,TGCGCCAGCAGCCAAGGTCCGGCGGCTAGCGTTTCCTACAATGAGCAGTTCTTC
TRBD1,few,TRBV4-3,TRBJ2-3,CASSQDFGTGAHTDTQYF,TGCGCCAGCAGCCAAGATTTCGGGACAGGGGCCCACACAGATACGCAGTATTTT
.,.,TRBV14,TRBJ2-7,CASSQESAYEQYF,TGTGCCAGCAGCCAAGAATCGGCCTACGAGCAGTACTTC
TRBD1,few,TRBV7-2,TRBJ1-5,CASSLQGTGGQPQHF,TGTGCCAGCAGCTTACAAGGGACAGGGGGTCAGCCCCAGCATTTT
.,many,TRBV29-1,TRBJ2-3,CSVDSRLGGRTDTQYF,TGCAGCGTTGATTCTAGGTTAGGGGGACGCACAGATACGCAGTATTTT
.,few,TRBV7-9,TRBJ1-1,CASSLATHSNTEAFF,TGTGCCAGCAGCTTAGCGACACACTCAAACACTGAAGCTTTCTTT
.,.,TRBV6-1,TRBJ2-2,CASTMGRFTGELFF,TGTGCCAGCACAATGGGGCGTTTCACCGGGGAGCTGTTTTTT
.,.,TRBV7-2,TRBJ2-7,CASSLFRGRSSYEQYF,TGTGCCAGCAGCTTATTCCGAGGGCGGAGCTCCTACGAGCAGTACTTC
.,.,TRBV7-6,TRBJ2-2,CASSLVADTGELFF,TGTGCCAGCAGCTTAGTTGCGGATACCGGGGAGCTGTTTTTT
.,.,TRBV7-9,TRBJ2-6,CASSPLPAFSGANVLTF,TGTGCCAGCAGCCCCCTCCCCGCCTTCTCTGGGGCCAACGTCCTGACTTTC
.,few,TRBV7-9,TRBJ2-4,CASSLGAMGDIQYF,TGTGCCAGCAGCTTAGGCGCTATGGGGGACATTCAGTACTTC
.,.,TRBV12-3/TRBV12-4,TRBJ2-1,CASLFGGASSYNEQFF,TGTGCCAGCCTCTTTGGGGGGGCTAGCTCCTACAATGAGCAGTTCTTC
.,.,TRBV5-1,TRBJ2-3,CASSLRTEHTQYF,TGCGCCAGCAGCCTCCGGACCGAGCATACGCAGTATTTT
.,many,TRBV5-1,TRBJ2-1,CASSFMYNEQFF,TGCGCCAGCAGCTTTATGTACAATGAGCAGTTCTTC
TRBD2,.,TRBV7-2,TRBJ2-5,CASSSAGGTQTQYF,TGTGCCAGCAGCTCAGCGGGAGGCACGCAGACCCAGTACTTC
.,.,TRBV20-1,TRBJ1-4,CLHTDGRKLFF,TGCCTCCACACCGACGGCCGAAAACTGTTTTTT
TRBD1,.,TRBV10-3,TRBJ1-4,CASGGQALGDEKLFF,TGTGCCTCGGGAGGACAGGCATTAGGGGATGAAAAACTGTTTTTT
TRBD2,.,TRBV5-1,TRBJ2-3,CASSLILAGRADTQYF,TGCGCCAGCAGCTTGATATTAGCGGGTCGGGCAGATACGCAGTATTTT
TRBD1,few,TRBV10-3,TRBJ1-1,CAIGQGWTEAFF,TGTGCCATCGGACAGGGGTGGACTGAAGCTTTCTTT
.,few,TRBV20-1,TRBJ1-1,CSARAVLNTEAFF,TGCAGTGCTAGAGCAGTTTTGAACACTGAAGCTTTCTTT
.,.,TRBV5-5,TRBJ1-1,CASSPRATQNTEAFF,TGTGCCAGCAGCCCTAGGGCAACCCAGAACACTGAAGCTTTCTTT
.,many,TRBV12-3/TRBV12-4,TRBJ2-1,CASTLYNEQFF,TGTGCCAGCACCCTCTACAATGAGCAGTTCTTC
.,.,TRBV28,TRBJ1-2,CASSKTGLDYGYTF,TGTGCCAGCAGTAAAACAGGGTTGGACTATGGCTACACCTTC
TRBD1,many,TRBV20-1,TRBJ2-1,CSAHYRGHDNEQFF,TGCAGTGCTCACTACAGGGGGCACGACAATGAGCAGTTCTTC
.,few,TRBV7-9,TRBJ2-3,CASSLVGGQDTQYF,TGTGCCAGCAGCTTAGTCGGGGGGCAAGATACGCAGTATTTT